A single sample is the source of the 12 T cell receptor beta chains below, sequenced in a study of blood T cell repertoires in COVID-19. Some clones are missing from TCRdb's copy, which holds only in-frame ones; the method was immunoSEQ multiplex PCR. The repertoire holds 150,000 to 200,000 clones, with about 80% as singletons. Specimen: peripheral blood. Receptors were obtained from a woman at least 80 years old with acute or convalescent COVID-19.

This clone was observed a handful of times. V gene TRBV5-1 combines with J gene TRBJ1-1; 9 positions agree with TRBD1. Looked up from germline, CDR1 is SGHRS and CDR2 is YFSETQ. This CDR3 comprises 13 residues. V was pared by 3 bases and J by 6 bases, with 3 bases of the junction left unmatched. CDR3 DNA sequence: TGCGCCAGCAGCTGGGGGACAGGGTCTGAAGCTTTCTTT. It codes for CASSWGTGSEAFF.

This clone appeared a single time. This chain links TRBV7-9 with TRBJ1-2; D may be TRBD1 (5 bases). Germline values: CDR1 SEHNR, CDR2 FQNEAQ (reference sequence). This CDR3 has 14 residues. V lost 0 bases to trimming and J lost 8 bases, with 13 bases between them. DNA for the CDR3: TGTGCCAGCAGCTTAGCGGCGACAGTAGAAGGCTACACCTTC. It codes for CASSLAATVEGYTF.

The chain employs TRBV3-1 (or the pseudogene TRBV3-2) and TRBJ2-2; 8 nucleotides agree with TRBD1. This CDR3 has 16 residues. The V and J ends lost 4 bases and 2 bases, in that order; junction bases with no gene match: 6. Germline CDR1 and CDR2: LGHDT and YNNKEL (reference sequence). The CDR3 is CASSPLGQVNTGELFF. Here the CDR3 DNA reads TGTGCCAGCAGCCCCCTGGGACAGGTCAACACCGGGGAGCTGTTTTTT.

V and J are TRBV5-1 and TRBJ1-2; TRBD1 is a possible D gene (6 bases). V lost 4 bases, J lost 8 bases, and 24 bases lay in between. The CDR3 runs to 16 residues. Germline CDR1 SGHRS, CDR2 YFSETQ. The CDR3 here is CASSVGLDKGDKGYTF. The CDR3 DNA reads as TGCGCCAGCAGCGTCGGCCTTGACAAGGGGGACAAGGGCTACACCTTC.

This clone turned up a few times. The chain employs TRBV27 and TRBJ2-6; 9 bases are shared with TRBD1. This CDR3 is 19 amino acids long. J gave up 1 base and V 3 bases, and 10 bases lay outside the gene matches. CDR1 and CDR2 from the germline V gene are MNHEY and SMNVEV (reference sequence). CDR3 coding DNA: TGTGCCAGCAGTTTGGGGACAGGGTTTTACGGGTCTGGGGCCAACGTCCTGACTTTC. This translates into CASSLGTGFYGSGANVLTF.

The chain recombines TRBV19 with TRBJ2-1; 12 nucleotides align to TRBD1. V was clipped by 4 bases and J by 10 bases; unmatched bases: 20. The V gene's germline CDR1 is LNHDA and CDR2 SQIVND (reference sequence). The CDR3 spans 19 residues. The chain's CDR3 is CASSTRSQSTGTGGREQFF. In nucleotides, the CDR3 is TGTGCCAGTAGTACCAGATCACAGTCCACCGGGACAGGGGGCCGCGAGCAGTTCTTC.

The V call is TRBV2, the J call TRBJ2-7; tentatively, D is TRBD1 (5 bases). The CDR3 consists of 12 residues. The germline CDR1 and CDR2 sequences are SNHLY and FYNNEI. Deletions cut 10 bases from V and 3 bases from J, with 13 bases between. CDR3 amino acids: CATSSQGYEQYF. CDR3 coding DNA: TGTGCCACTTCTTCTCAGGGCTACGAGCAGTACTTC.

This clone was counted only a few times. CDR3 amino acids: CASSYLSGADTEAFF. DNA of the CDR3: TGTGCCAGCAGTTACTTATCAGGGGCGGACACTGAAGCTTTCTTT. The rearrangement joins TRBV6-5 to TRBJ1-1; weak D call: TRBD1 (6 bases). CDR3 length: 15 amino acids. The V gene's germline CDR1 is MNHEY and CDR2 SVGAGI. Trimming removed 1 base at V and 3 bases at J, with 12 bases between.

The V and J genes are TRBV2 and TRBJ1-1, with TRBD1 matching over 7 bases. The CDR3 consists of 13 residues. The J segment lost 1 base and the V segment lost 7 bases, leaving 3 bases of the junction unmatched. Germline V lookup: CDR1 SNHLY, CDR2 FYNNEI. The CDR3 DNA sequence: TGTGCCAGCACGGGACAGCCGAACACTGAAGCTTTCTTT. It translates to CASTGQPNTEAFF. The variable domain in full, with the rest retrieved from reference TRBV2 and TRBJ1-1, is EPEVTQTPSHQVTQMGQEVILRCVPISNHLYFYWYRQILGQKVEFLVSFYNNEISEKSEIFDDQFSVERPDGSNFTLKIRSTKLEDSAMYFCASTGQPNTEAFFGQGTRLTVV.

The chain couples TRBV3-1 (or the pseudogene TRBV3-2) to TRBJ1-2; TRBD1 matches at 8 bases. The trim removed 4 bases at V and 8 bases at J, leaving 6 bases unmatched. Germline V gene lookup returns CDR1 LGHDT and CDR2 YNNKEL (reference sequence). The CDR3 totals 13 residues. Written as DNA, the CDR3 is TGTGCCAGCAGCCTCGGACAGGGAAGAGGCTACACCTTC. This codes for CASSLGQGRGYTF.

The CDR3 DNA follows: TGTGCCAGCAGCTTCCGAGGTGCCTCGAACGAGCAGTTCTTC. Its translation is CASSFRGASNEQFF. This chain joins TRBV11-3 and TRBJ2-1; D not certain. With 3 bases removed from V and 10 bases from J, the gap between germline ends came to 16 bases. The germline V gene encodes CDR1 SGHNT and CDR2 YENEEA. The CDR3 extends over 14 amino acids.

The chain has TRBV11-2 and TRBJ1-1; 7 bases fit TRBD1. This CDR3 comprises 16 residues. The germline CDR1 and CDR2 sequences are SGHAT and FQNNGV. After removal of 0 bases from V and 5 bases from J, the junction contained 9 bases not matched to a gene. CDR3 sequence (DNA): TGTGCCAGCAGCTTAGATCTCGCCAGGGGGAGAACTGAAGCTTTCTTT. Translation: CASSLDLARGRTEAFF.